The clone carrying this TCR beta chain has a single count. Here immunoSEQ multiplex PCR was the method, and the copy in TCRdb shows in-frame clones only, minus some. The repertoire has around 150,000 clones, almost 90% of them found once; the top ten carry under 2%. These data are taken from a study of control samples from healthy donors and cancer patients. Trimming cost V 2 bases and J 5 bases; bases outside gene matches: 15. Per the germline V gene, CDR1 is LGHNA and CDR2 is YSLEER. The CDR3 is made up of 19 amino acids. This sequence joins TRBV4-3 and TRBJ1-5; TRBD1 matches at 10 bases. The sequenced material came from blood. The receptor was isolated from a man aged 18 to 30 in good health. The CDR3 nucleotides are TGCGCCAGCAGCCAACGCCTTACCCCCAGGACAGGGGGTCATCAGCCCCAGCATTTT. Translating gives CASSQRLTPRTGGHQPQHF.